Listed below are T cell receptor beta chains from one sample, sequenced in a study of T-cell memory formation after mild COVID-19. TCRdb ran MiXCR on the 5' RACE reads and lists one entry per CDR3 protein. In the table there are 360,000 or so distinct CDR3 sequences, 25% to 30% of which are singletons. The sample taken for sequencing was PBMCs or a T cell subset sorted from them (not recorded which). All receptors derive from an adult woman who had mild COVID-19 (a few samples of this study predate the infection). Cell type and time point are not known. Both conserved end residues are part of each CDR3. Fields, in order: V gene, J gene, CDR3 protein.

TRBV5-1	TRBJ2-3	CASSLWGQDTQYF
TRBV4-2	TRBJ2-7	CASSQDRGTSYEQYF
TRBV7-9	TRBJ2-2	CASRVGMNTGELFF
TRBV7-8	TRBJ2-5	CASSFMEQETQYF
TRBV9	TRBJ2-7	CASSVLAGSGDEQYF
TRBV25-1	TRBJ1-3	CASSESGQTLSGNTIYF
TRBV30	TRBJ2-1	CASRSPRKGEQFF
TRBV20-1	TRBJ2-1	CSVGLLSYNEQFF
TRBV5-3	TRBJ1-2	CARSLDRWGGYTF
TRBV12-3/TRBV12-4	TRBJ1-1	CASSTRQGPNTEAFF
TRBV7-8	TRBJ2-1	CASSLGWRLSVGNEQFF
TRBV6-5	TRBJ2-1	CASSYSPLSSYNEQFF
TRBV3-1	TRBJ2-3	CASSQLGDGRDTQYF
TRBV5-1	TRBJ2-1	CASAPGQGYNEQFF
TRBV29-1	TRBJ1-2	CSAGEEHYGYTF
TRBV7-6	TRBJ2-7	CASSPPGLLYEQYF
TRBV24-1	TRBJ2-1	CATSDPRGPYNEQFF
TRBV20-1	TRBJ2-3	CSARQPASGTDTQYF
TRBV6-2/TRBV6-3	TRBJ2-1	CASSARGGGSDYNEQFF
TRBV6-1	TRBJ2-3	CATYPGTGSADTQYF
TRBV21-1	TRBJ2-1	CAGFSKGNEQFF
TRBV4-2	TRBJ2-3	CASSPGGKTDTQYF
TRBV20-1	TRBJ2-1	CSASDRAREQFF
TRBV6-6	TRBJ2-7	CASSYSGQGSEQYF
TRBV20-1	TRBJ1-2	CSANPGTGVNGYTF
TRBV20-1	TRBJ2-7	CSASTGTGLEQYF
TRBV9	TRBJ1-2	CASSVSGGIHGYTF
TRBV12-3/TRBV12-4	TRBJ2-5	CASSFTRDAAQSRETQYF
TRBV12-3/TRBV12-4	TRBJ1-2	CASSHGGNYGYTF
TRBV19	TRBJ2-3	CATLGGGSTATQYF
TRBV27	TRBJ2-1	CASSLFRGNEQFF
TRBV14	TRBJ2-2	CASRMNTGELFF
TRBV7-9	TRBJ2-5	CASSGRAAFETQYF
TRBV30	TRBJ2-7	CAWYPGLAGGPYEQYF
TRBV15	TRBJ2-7	CATALRGGSEQYF
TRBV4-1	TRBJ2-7	CASSQEPLGQVVQYF
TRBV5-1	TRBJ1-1	CASSGTGMATEAFF
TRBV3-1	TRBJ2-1	CASSQTRGGQGSYNEQFF
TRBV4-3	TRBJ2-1	CASSQDGRPLNEQFF
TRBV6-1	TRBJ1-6	CASTELIEDSTYSPLHF
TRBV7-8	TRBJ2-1	CASSPAGAYNEQFF
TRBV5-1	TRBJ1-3	CASSADRLSGNTIYF
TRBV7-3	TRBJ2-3	CASSDPGLAGGHGDTQYF
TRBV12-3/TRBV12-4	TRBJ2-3	CASSPRPLEKYF
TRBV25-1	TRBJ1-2	CASSEALRWGYTF
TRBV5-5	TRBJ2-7	CASSLPGEISYEQYF
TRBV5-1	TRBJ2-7	CASSLSSGVYEQYF
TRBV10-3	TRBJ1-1	CAISESSHGQVNTEAFF
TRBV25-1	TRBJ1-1	CASSEFGTGVNTEAFF
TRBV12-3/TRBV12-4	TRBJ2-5	CASSPPDRAEETQYF
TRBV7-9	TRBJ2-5	CASSVQLVQETQYF
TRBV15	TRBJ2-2	CATSRDFHTGELFF
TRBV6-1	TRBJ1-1	CASRRGTAARGEAFF
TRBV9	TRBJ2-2	CASSVGGVAGSGTGELFF
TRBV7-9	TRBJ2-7	CASSGGSYEQYF
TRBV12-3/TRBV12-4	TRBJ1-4	CASTTDREEKLFF
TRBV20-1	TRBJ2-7	CSARLKGDYEQYF
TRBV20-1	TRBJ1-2	CSARVGTMGYGYTF
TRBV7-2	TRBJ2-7	CASSFARAPYEQYF